Each of the 28 T cell receptor beta chains below was sequenced from the same sample in a study of blood T cells in healthy people across ages. A second PCR of about 7 to 11 cycles used a sample-barcoded 5' primer and a J-beta primer mix. TCRdb used MiXCR to reprocess the 5' RACE reads, holding one entry per CDR3 protein. The data hold some 1.4 million distinct CDR3 sequences, with 40% to 50% observed a single time. Source material: blood. These receptors originate from a woman aged 18-35 years in good health.

This chain links TRBV6-5 with TRBJ2-1; tentatively, D is TRBD1 (6 bases). Germline CDR1 and CDR2: MNHEY and SVGAGI. The CDR3 loop spans 14 amino acids. V was shortened by 5 bases and J by 6 bases, with 14 bases between the two germline ends. In DNA form, the CDR3 reads TGTGCCAGCAGTACACCCTCAGGGGTCAATGAGCAGTTCTTC. Amino acid sequence: CASSTPSGVNEQFF.

This clonotype was seen more than once but under ten times. The chain recombines TRBV12-3 or TRBV12-4 with TRBJ1-1; unclear D gene. This CDR3 has 14 residues. Trimming took off 3 bases at V and 1 base at J, with 9 bases between the two ends. DNA for the CDR3: TGTGCCAGCAGTTTTTCGAACAGGAACACTGAAGCTTTCTTT. Translating gives CASSFSNRNTEAFF.

This clonotype showed up just a few times. V usage is TRBV27 and J usage is TRBJ2-3; D not certain. Germline loops: CDR1 MNHEY, CDR2 SMNVEV (reference sequence). This CDR3 is built from 15 residues. V was pared by 3 bases and J by 2 bases, with 12 bases between. DNA for the CDR3: TGTGCCAGCAGTTTTAACGGCGCGATCACAGATACGCAGTATTTT. This translates into CASSFNGAITDTQYF.

The rearrangement joins TRBV28 to TRBJ1-5; no definite D call. CDR1 and CDR2 from the germline V gene are MDHEN and SYDVKM. V lost 4 bases to trimming and J lost 3 bases, with 16 bases between them. CDR3 length: 16 residues. CDR3: CASSSPPGRTNQPQHF. The CDR3 DNA sequence: TGTGCCAGCAGTTCTCCCCCCGGACGGACCAATCAGCCCCAGCATTTT.

This chain joins TRBV15 and TRBJ1-1; possibly TRBD1 for D (6 bases). The CDR3 totals 14 residues. V was trimmed by 5 bases and J by 4 bases, leaving 14 bases between them. The germline gives CDR1 LNHNV, CDR2 YYDKDF (reference sequence). This CDR3 reads CATSPTGSITEAFF. The CDR3 nucleotides are TGTGCCACCAGCCCTACAGGGAGCATCACTGAAGCTTTCTTT.

This clonotype was counted ten times or more. The V gene is TRBV20-1, the J gene TRBJ2-5, with D unclear. Trimming left V 1 base short and J 3 bases short, with 9 bases between. The CDR3 has 13 amino acids. The V gene's germline CDR1 is DFQATT and CDR2 SNEGSKA (reference sequence). CDR3 DNA: TGCAGTGCTAGAGTTAGTAGAGAAGAGACCCAGTACTTC. Residues: CSARVSREETQYF.

This clonotype has just a few counts. The chain is built from TRBV28 and TRBJ2-4; a possible D gene is TRBD2 (5 bases). Germline V gene lookup returns CDR1 MDHEN and CDR2 SYDVKM. Trimming took off 4 bases at V and 14 bases at J, with 15 bases between the two ends. The CDR3 sequence is 12 residues long. CDR3 residues: CASSSLGVREYF. CDR3 sequence (DNA): TGTGCCAGCAGTTCTTTAGGAGTGAGGGAGTACTTC.

This clonotype was observed many times. The V gene is TRBV12-3 or TRBV12-4, the J gene TRBJ2-7; perhaps TRBD2 as D (6 bases). This CDR3 is built from 13 residues. Trimming left V 3 bases short and J 7 bases short, with 13 bases between. The CDR3 DNA reads TGTGCCAGCAGTTTTAATCAGGGAGGAGAGCAGTACTTC. It encodes CASSFNQGGEQYF.

This clonotype came up a few times. This sequence joins TRBV28 and TRBJ1-5; 8 nucleotides match TRBD1. Germline CDR1 MDHEN, CDR2 SYDVKM. Germline trimming cut 6 bases from V and 2 bases from J; bases unmatched to any gene: 0. The CDR3 has 13 amino acids. CDR3 nucleotide sequence: TGTGCCAGCAGACAGGGGGGCAATCAGCCCCAGCATTTT. It translates to CASRQGGNQPQHF.

This chain joins TRBV12-3 or TRBV12-4 and TRBJ2-2; D is possibly TRBD2 (5 bases). Trimming shortened V by 8 bases and J by 4 bases, and 14 bases separated the two germline ends. The CDR3 totals 14 residues. In DNA, the CDR3 is TGTGCCAGCGGGCTAGGAGGCGGCACCGGGGAGCTGTTTTTT. As protein: CASGLGGGTGELFF.

This clonotype was counted at least ten times. The J gene is TRBJ2-5, the V gene TRBV24-1, with D perhaps assigned TRBD1 or TRBD2 (5 bases each). The CDR3 loop spans 12 amino acids. Per germline, CDR1 KGHDR and CDR2 SFDVKD. Between the trimmed V and J ends, which lost 8 bases and 2 bases, there was a span of 8 bases. This CDR3 is CATMGDQETQYF. In nucleotides, the CDR3 is TGTGCCACCATGGGGGATCAAGAGACCCAGTACTTC.

This chain links TRBV3-1 with TRBJ2-5; a weak D match, TRBD2 (5 bases). Trimming took off 2 bases at V and 11 bases at J, with 12 bases between the two ends. Germline CDR1 LGHDT, CDR2 YNNKEL (reference sequence). The CDR3 extends over 12 amino acids. The CDR3 nucleotides are TGTGCCAGCAGCCAACTGGGAGAGGAACAGTACTTC. This encodes CASSQLGEEQYF.

The chain uses TRBV9 and TRBJ2-1, with TRBD2 identical over 11 bases. After removal of 5 bases from V and 10 bases from J, the junction contained 14 bases not matched to a gene. CDR3 length equals 16 residues. Germline V CDR1 and CDR2: SGDLS, YYNGEE. The CDR3 sequence: CASSAPTSGGTDEQFF. Written as DNA, the CDR3 is TGTGCCAGCAGTGCCCCTACTAGCGGGGGTACGGACGAGCAGTTCTTC.

V gene TRBV11-3 combines with J gene TRBJ2-4; D is uncertain. TRBJ2-7 matches the DNA end more closely, so the J call is doubtful. Germline CDR1 is SGHNT and CDR2 is YENEEA. The CDR3 runs 15 residues. CDR3 in amino acids: CASSLDHRRRDEQYF. The CDR3 DNA follows: TGTGCCAGCAGCTTAGACCATAGAAGGCGCGACGAGCAGTACTTC.

V usage is TRBV6-5 and J usage is TRBJ2-7; TRBD2 matches 10 bases. The germline gives CDR1 MNHEY, CDR2 SVGAGI. This CDR3 has 16 amino acids. V was pared by 0 bases and J by 4 bases, with 6 bases of the junction left unmatched. The CDR3 sequence is CASSYSTSGIGYEQYF. DNA for the CDR3: TGTGCCAGCAGTTACTCTACTAGCGGGATCGGGTACGAGCAGTACTTC.

This clonotype was counted between two and nine times. This chain links TRBV18 with TRBJ2-1, with TRBD1 identical over 10 bases. Germline loops: CDR1 KGHSH, CDR2 LQKENI. The ends lost 3 bases at V and 5 bases at J; junction bases unmatched: 4. This CDR3 is built from 15 residues. The chain's CDR3 is CASSPWTGGDNEQFF. The CDR3 nucleotides are TGTGCCAGCTCACCCTGGACAGGGGGAGACAATGAGCAGTTCTTC. Filled out from reference TRBV18 and TRBJ2-1, the complete variable domain reads NAGVMQNPRHLVRRRGQEARLRCSPMKGHSHVYWYRQLPEEGLKFMVYLQKENIIDESGMPKERFSAEFPKEGPSILRIQQVVRGDSAAYFCASSPWTGGDNEQFFGPGTRLTVL.

This chain links TRBV5-1 with TRBJ2-1, with D perhaps TRBD1 or TRBD2 (5 bases each). Trimming cost V 6 bases and J 5 bases, with 18 bases left between them. In germline, CDR1 is SGHRS, CDR2 YFSETQ. This CDR3 is built from 15 residues. The CDR3 region has the DNA TGCGCCAGCACCCCGGGGCGGGCCAGGGACAATGAGCAGTTCTTC. It yields the protein CASTPGRARDNEQFF.

V and J are TRBV6-7 and TRBJ1-5; D uncertain. TRBV6-7 is designated an ORF whose function remains uncertain. Trimming stripped 0 bases from V and 0 bases from J, with 15 bases between. The CDR3 length is 18 residues. In nucleotides, the CDR3 is TGTGCCAGCAGTTACTCTCCGTCCGGAGGCCTTAGCAATCAGCCCCAGCATTTT. Translated, it gives CASSYSPSGGLSNQPQHF.

The chain links TRBV12-3 or TRBV12-4 to TRBJ1-2, with 7 positions matching TRBD1. The CDR3 length is 13 residues. The J segment lost 10 bases and the V segment lost 5 bases, leaving 10 bases of the junction unmatched. CDR3 sequence: CASSGGQRGYYTF. The DNA for the CDR3 is TGTGCCAGCAGTGGGGGACAGCGGGGGTACTACACCTTC.

This chain uses TRBV5-1 with TRBJ2-4; TRBD1 agrees at 7 bases. The closer fit of TRBJ2-7 to the DNA end suggests the J call may be wrong. There are 14 residues in the CDR3. Germline lookup yields CDR1 SGHRS and CDR2 YFSETQ. The CDR3: CASSLTGVACEQYF. The CDR3 region has the DNA TGCGCCAGCAGCTTGACAGGGGTAGCTTGCGAGCAGTACTTC.

In its sample, this clonotype was seen a few times. V usage is TRBV6-5 and J usage is TRBJ2-3, with 8 bases aligning to TRBD2. The trim removed 0 bases at V and 2 bases at J, leaving 4 bases unmatched. Germline values: CDR1 MNHEY, CDR2 SVGAGI. CDR3 length: 16 residues. DNA of the CDR3: TGTGCCAGCAGTTACTCGAGCGGGGGTGCCACAGATACGCAGTATTTT. It yields the protein CASSYSSGGATDTQYF.

Worth noting for this clonotype: This sequence may be a read error, since a much larger clone differs from it by one base. This rearrangement joins TRBV29-1 to TRBJ2-7; 13 bases map to TRBD2. The CDR3 covers 14 residues. V shed 6 bases and J 7 bases; nucleotides not matched to a gene: 9. Germline V CDR1 and CDR2: SQVTM, ANQGSEA. In nucleotides, the CDR3 is TGCAGCGTGAGACCGGGACTAGCGGGATCTGAGCAGTACTTC. It codes for CSVRPGLAGSEQYF.

The rearrangement joins TRBV19 to TRBJ2-3, with 8 bases that match TRBD1. The ends lost 4 bases at V and 4 bases at J; junction bases unmatched: 7. CDR3 length: 15 amino acids. CDR1 LNHDA and CDR2 SQIVND come from the germline V gene (reference sequence). The chain's CDR3 is CASSSQGAFADTQYF. The CDR3, as DNA: TGTGCCAGTAGTAGTCAGGGGGCATTCGCAGATACGCAGTATTTT.

This clonotype appeared many times. V usage is TRBV10-3 and J usage is TRBJ2-1, with 11 bases matching TRBD2. CDR1 is ENHRY, CDR2 SYGVKD, per germline. Unmatched junction bases numbered 4, after V lost 0 bases and J lost 6 bases. This CDR3 contains 16 residues. The CDR3 region is CAISESWLAGGNEQFF. As DNA, the CDR3 is TGTGCCATCAGTGAGTCGTGGCTAGCGGGAGGCAATGAGCAGTTCTTC.

The rearrangement links TRBV15 to TRBJ2-1; D possibly corresponds to TRBD1 (5 bases). Trimming left V 5 bases short and J 6 bases short, with 11 bases between. CDR1 is LNHNV and CDR2 is YYDKDF in the germline V gene (reference sequence). The CDR3 consists of 13 residues. Written as DNA, the CDR3 is TGTGCCACCAGCCTAGACAGTTTCAATGAGCAGTTCTTC. This translates into CATSLDSFNEQFF.

This clonotype was observed a handful of times. The V and J genes are TRBV4-2 and TRBJ2-7, with 7 positions matching TRBD1. Unmatched junction bases numbered 6, after V lost 4 bases and J lost 0 bases. The CDR3 is 15 amino acids. Germline CDR1 reads LGHNA; CDR2 reads YNFKEQ. Here the CDR3 DNA reads TGTGCCAGCAGCCGCCTTGGACAGGACTCCTACGAGCAGTACTTC. Protein product: CASSRLGQDSYEQYF.

On this clonotype itself: It may be a read error: a sequence one base away is much more abundant. Lacking the conserved final phenylalanine or tryptophan, this CDR3 likely reflects a read error. This rearrangement joins TRBV29-1 to TRBJ2-3, with a possible D match to TRBD2 (6 bases). Germline V gene sequence: CDR1 SQVTM, CDR2 ANQGSEA. The CDR3 is 14 amino acids. The V gene lost 7 bases and the J gene lost 3 bases, with 17 bases spanning the gap. In DNA, the CDR3 is TGCAGCGGGACACGGGGGAGCGGTACAGATACGCAGTATTAT. The encoded protein is CSGTRGSGTDTQYY.

This clonotype came up a few times. The chain couples TRBV4-2 to TRBJ2-2; the match to TRBD2 covers 11 bases. Germline V gene sequence: CDR1 LGHNA, CDR2 YNFKEQ. With V trimmed by 1 base and J by 6 bases, 4 bases remained unmatched. The CDR3 is 16 residues long. CDR3 sequence: CASSQGTSGFPGELFF. The CDR3 coding sequence is TGTGCCAGCAGCCAAGGGACTAGCGGGTTCCCCGGGGAGCTGTTTTTT.